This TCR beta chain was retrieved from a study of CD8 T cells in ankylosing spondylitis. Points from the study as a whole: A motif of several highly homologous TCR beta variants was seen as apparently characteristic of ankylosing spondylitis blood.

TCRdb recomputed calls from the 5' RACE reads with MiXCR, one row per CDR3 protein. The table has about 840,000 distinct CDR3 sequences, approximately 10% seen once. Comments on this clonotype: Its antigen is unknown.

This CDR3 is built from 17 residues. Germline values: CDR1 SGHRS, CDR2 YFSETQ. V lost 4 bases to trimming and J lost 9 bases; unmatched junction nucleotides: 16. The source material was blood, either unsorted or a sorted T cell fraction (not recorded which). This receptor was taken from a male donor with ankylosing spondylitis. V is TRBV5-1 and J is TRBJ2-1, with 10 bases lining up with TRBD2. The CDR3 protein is CASSRASGRVEKGEQFF. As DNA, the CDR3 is TGCGCCAGCAGCCGGGCTAGCGGGAGAGTAGAGAAGGGTGAGCAGTTCTTC.